The 20 T cell receptor beta chains below all came from one sample that was sequenced in a study of pediatric ulcerative colitis. Here immunoSEQ multiplex PCR was the method, and the copy in TCRdb shows in-frame clones only, minus some. The sample records about 35,000 clones, about 81% being singletons. During colonoscopy, one to two rectal pinch biopsies were collected. Sequencing input: gut tissue. These receptors all come from a boy aged 5 to 17 with mild ulcerative colitis.

V is TRBV5-1 and J is TRBJ1-1; 9 bases are shared with TRBD1. Germline V lookup: CDR1 SGHRS, CDR2 YFSETQ. Losses at the gene ends were 4 bases for V and 8 bases for J; bases not matched to a gene: 12. This CDR3 comprises 15 residues. The CDR3 nucleotides read TGCGCCAGCAGCCTCAACTTGGGGGGACAGGGAGAAGCTTTCTTT. This codes for CASSLNLGGQGEAFF.

This sequence joins TRBV5-4 and TRBJ2-2, with a tentative D call TRBD1 (6 bases). This CDR3 is built from 17 residues. Germline CDR1 and CDR2: SGHNT and YYREEE (reference sequence). Trimming left V 0 bases short and J 5 bases short, with 17 bases between. CDR3 region: CASSLASGGGRTGELFF. The CDR3 nucleotides read TGTGCCAGCAGCTTGGCCTCTGGGGGCGGAAGGACCGGGGAGCTGTTTTTT.

J is TRBJ2-5 and V is TRBV19, with TRBD1 matching 10 bases. J gave up 5 bases and V 6 bases, and 9 bases lay outside the gene matches. The germline V gene has CDR1 LNHDA and CDR2 SQIVND (reference sequence). This CDR3 spans 15 amino acids. The CDR3 nucleotides read TGTGCCAGTAGGAGGGACAGGGGAACCCAGGAGACCCAGTACTTC. This codes for CASRRDRGTQETQYF. The full variable domain, rest sourced from reference TRBV19 and TRBJ2-5, is DGGITQSPKYLFRKEGQNVTLSCEQNLNHDAMYWYRQDPGQGLRLIYYSQIVNDFQKGDIAEGYSVSREKKESFPLTVTSAQKNPTAFYLCASRRDRGTQETQYFGPGTRLLVL.

The rearrangement links TRBV25-1 to TRBJ2-7; TRBD2 might be the D (6 bases). Trimming took off 4 bases at V and 3 bases at J, with 22 bases between the two ends. Germline V lookup: CDR1 MGHDK, CDR2 SYGVNS. There are 17 residues in the CDR3. The CDR3 nucleotides are TGTGCCAGCAGTGGCCGGGGGATGACAAAATCCGTCTACGAGCAGTACTTC. It is translated as CASSGRGMTKSVYEQYF.

The chain couples TRBV21-1 to TRBJ2-7; the listed D gene, TRBD1, was not tested against the DNA. TRBV21-1 is a known pseudogene. The CDR3 is 14 residues long. CDR3 residues: CASTDRGKSYEQYF. In nucleotides, the CDR3 is TGTGCCAGCACCGACAGGGGGAAGTCCTACGAGCAGTACTTC.

V is TRBV4-1 and J is TRBJ2-3; TRBD1 or TRBD2 may be the D gene (5 bases each). Germline CDR1 MGHRA, CDR2 YSYEKL. The CDR3 runs 13 residues. V lost 4 bases and J lost 3, with 8 bases in between. CDR3 in amino acids: CASSPEGTDTQYF. DNA for the CDR3: TGCGCCAGCAGCCCCGAGGGGACAGATACGCAGTATTTT.

Of note for this clone: This sample includes further DNA sequences coding for the same CDR3. The rearrangement uses TRBV5-1 and TRBJ1-1; no reliable D call. V was pared by 0 bases and J by 5 bases, with 5 bases between. The length of the CDR3 is 12 residues. CDR1 is SGHRS, CDR2 YFSETQ, per germline. In DNA form, the CDR3 reads TGCGCCAGCAGCTTGGTCGGGACTGAAGCTTTCTTT. Translation: CASSLVGTEAFF.

The chain recombines TRBV6-6 with TRBJ2-3, with 7 positions matching TRBD1. The V gene end was trimmed by 6 bases and the J gene end by 3 bases; junction bases not matched to a gene: 6. Germline loops: CDR1 MNHNY, CDR2 SVGAGI (reference sequence). The CDR3 extends over 14 amino acids. CDR3 sequence (DNA): TGTGCCAGCAGCATCCCGGGACAGACAGATACGCAGTATTTT. Translating it yields CASSIPGQTDTQYF.

The CDR3 reads CASSRTGGARDTQYF. The CDR3 region has the DNA TGCGCCAGCAGCAGAACGGGGGGGGCAAGGGATACGCAGTATTTT. This chain connects TRBV10-1 to TRBJ2-3, with 8 bases that match TRBD2. The CDR3 sequence is 15 residues long. V trimming: 6 bases; J trimming: 6 bases; junction bases outside the gene matches: 11. Germline CDR1 and CDR2: WNHNN and SYGVQD (reference sequence).

This clone was observed a few times. Different DNA sequences within this sample yield the same CDR3. This rearrangement joins TRBV10-3 to TRBJ1-5; D not certain. From germline, CDR1 is ENHRY and CDR2 SYGVKD. The V end was cut by 4 bases, the J end by 2 bases, with 9 bases between. This CDR3 contains 14 residues. The CDR3 here is CAISGTGGNQPQHF. DNA of the CDR3: TGTGCCATCAGTGGGACGGGTGGCAATCAGCCCCAGCATTTT.

The chain carries TRBV5-8 and TRBJ2-7; D uncertain. The V gene lost 3 bases and the J gene lost 2 bases, with 6 bases spanning the gap. Germline CDR1 SGHTS, CDR2 YDEGEE. The CDR3 loop spans 12 amino acids. The CDR3 sequence is CASSWAAYEQYF. CDR3 in DNA: TGTGCCAGCAGCTGGGCGGCCTACGAGCAGTACTTC.

The V gene is TRBV4-1, the J gene TRBJ1-2, with 7 bases matching TRBD1. CDR3 length: 16 residues. The germline CDR1 and CDR2 sequences are MGHRA and YSYEKL. The junction had 12 bases not matched to a gene; V was cut back by 4 bases and J by 4 bases. This chain's CDR3 is CASSPQMGGTAYGYTF. As DNA, the CDR3 is TGCGCCAGCAGCCCTCAAATGGGAGGGACAGCCTATGGCTACACCTTC.

The chain is built from TRBV30 and TRBJ1-5; D ambiguous. This CDR3 is built from 12 residues. Germline-derived CDR1 and CDR2 are GTSNPN and SVGIG (reference sequence). Trimming stripped 5 bases from V and 7 bases from J, with 12 bases between. CDR3 DNA sequence: TGTGCCTGGGGGTACGAGCACCAGCCCCAGCATTTT. Protein: CAWGYEHQPQHF.

This clone has only a few counts. The rearrangement uses TRBV2 and TRBJ1-2, with D possibly being TRBD1 (5 bases). There are 15 residues in the CDR3. The germline gives CDR1 SNHLY, CDR2 FYNNEI. V gave up 2 bases and J gave up 0 bases, with 10 bases separating them. Here the CDR3 reads CASSERWGPNYGYTF. CDR3 DNA: TGTGCCAGCAGTGAACGTTGGGGCCCTAACTATGGCTACACCTTC. The full variable domain, its missing parts supplied by reference TRBV2 and TRBJ1-2, is EPEVTQTPSHQVTQMGQEVILRCVPISNHLYFYWYRQILGQKVEFLVSFYNNEISEKSEIFDDQFSVERPDGSNFTLKIRSTKLEDSAMYFCASSERWGPNYGYTFGSGTRLTVV.

The V gene is TRBV19, the J gene TRBJ1-5; tentative D call: TRBD1 (5 bases). Germline loops: CDR1 LNHDA, CDR2 SQIVND (reference sequence). There are 16 residues in the CDR3. V dropped 3 bases and J dropped 4 bases, with 16 bases sitting between them. The CDR3 sequence is CASSIRGFGPNQPQHF. CDR3 coding DNA: TGTGCCAGTAGTATTAGGGGATTCGGCCCAAATCAGCCCCAGCATTTT.

This chain connects TRBV7-9 to TRBJ2-7, with D unresolved. Per germline, CDR1 SEHNR and CDR2 FQNEAQ (reference sequence). The CDR3 runs 13 residues. The V and J ends lost 3 bases and 5 bases respectively, with 11 bases between them. CDR3 nucleotide sequence: TGTGCCAGCAGCTTGCCAGGTGGGGACGAGCAGTACTTC. This gives the protein CASSLPGGDEQYF. The complete variable domain, with remaining parts taken from reference TRBV7-9 and TRBJ2-7, reads DTGVSQNPRHKITKRGQNVTFRCDPISEHNRLYWYRQTLGQGPEFLTYFQNEAQLEKSRLLSDRFSAERPKGSFSTLEIQRTEQGDSAMYLCASSLPGGDEQYFGPGTRLTVT.

The chain is built from TRBV19 and TRBJ2-3; D possibly corresponds to TRBD2 (6 bases). The V gene's germline CDR1 is LNHDA and CDR2 SQIVND (reference sequence). V gave up 3 bases and J gave up 6 bases, with 13 bases separating them. This CDR3 is built from 14 residues. CDR3 amino acids: CASSISGWGDTQYF. The CDR3 nucleotides are TGTGCCAGTAGTATTAGCGGTTGGGGGGATACGCAGTATTTT. The full variable domain, rest sourced from reference TRBV19 and TRBJ2-3, is DGGITQSPKYLFRKEGQNVTLSCEQNLNHDAMYWYRQDPGQGLRLIYYSQIVNDFQKGDIAEGYSVSREKKESFPLTVTSAQKNPTAFYLCASSISGWGDTQYFGPGTRLTVL.

V is TRBV6-1 and J is TRBJ2-7, with D hard to call. Germline V gives CDR1 MNHNS, CDR2 SASEGT. Trimming removed 7 bases from V and 4 bases from J, with 11 bases in between. The length of the CDR3 is 12 residues. Written as DNA, the CDR3 is TGTGCCAGCACTCAAGGGTGGTACGAGCAGTACTTC. Protein sequence: CASTQGWYEQYF.

As regards this clone: The junction differs from germline at one of its ends, possibly a read error. J is TRBJ1-1 and V is TRBV13; D is perhaps TRBD1 (5 bases). Germline assignment: CDR1 PRHDT and CDR2 FYEKMQ (reference sequence). This CDR3 is built from 13 residues. The CDR3 loop reads CASSPGVGLQVVF. CDR3 nucleotides: TGTGCCAGCAGCCCGGGGGTTGGCCTCCAGGTGGTCTTT. The full variable domain, with the rest looked up from reference TRBV13 and TRBJ1-1, is AAGVIQSPRHLIKEKRETATLKCYPIPRHDTVYWYQQGPGQDPQFLISFYEKMQSDKGSIPDRFSAQQFSDYHSELNMSSLELGDSALYFCASSPGVGLQVVFGQGTRLTVV.

The chain joins TRBV5-1 to TRBJ1-5, with 10 positions matching TRBD1. The CDR3 extends over 15 amino acids. The germline V gene has CDR1 SGHRS and CDR2 YFSETQ. V shed 0 bases, J shed 8 bases, and the junction held 5 bases outside the gene matches. CDR3 coding DNA: TGCGCCAGCAGCTTGGCAGGGACAGGGGAAGAGCCCCAGCATTTT. Translating gives CASSLAGTGEEPQHF.